These T cell receptor beta chains were read from a single sample in a study of blood T cell repertoires in COVID-19. Using immunoSEQ multiplex PCR, the repertoire was profiled, and TCRdb retains in-frame clones only, with some absent. Of about 140,000 clones in the sample, roughly 81% were seen once. The specimen sequenced was peripheral blood. These receptor sequences come from a woman between 45 and 60 years old with active or convalescent COVID-19. CDR3s leave out the opening cysteine and the closing phenylalanine or tryptophan. Each record gives: J gene, D gene, V gene, CDR3 protein. A D gene is named only where the DNA matches it firmly.

>TRBJ2-7|TRBD2|TRBV4-2
ASSQVLLAIDEQY
>TRBJ2-5|TRBD2|TRBV7-3
ASSLLAGARETQY
>TRBJ2-5|.|TRBV7-2
ASSLVAQETQY
>TRBJ1-3|TRBD1|TRBV24-1
ANWDSHLY
>TRBJ2-3|TRBD2|TRBV6-2/TRBV6-3
ASSRLAGGTDTQY
>TRBJ2-3|TRBD2|TRBV6-4
ASRAPTSVTFTDTQY
>TRBJ2-5|.|TRBV12-2
ALEGGGTQY
>TRBJ2-3|TRBD1|TRBV7-2
ASSLDRGKTDTQY
>TRBJ2-7|.|TRBV6-6
ASSYSDRFYEQY
>TRBJ2-2|.|TRBV19
ASRTRRDTPGELF
>TRBJ2-7|.|TRBV7-6
ASSLRGGGDEQY
>TRBJ2-7|.|TRBV5-1
ASSSTQVYEQY
>TRBJ2-6|.|TRBV28
ASSPSSGANVLT
>TRBJ1-4|.|TRBV5-8
ASSVATGSTNEKLF
>TRBJ1-2|.|TRBV4-2
ASSQYGGGSFVNYGYT
>TRBJ2-4|TRBD2|TRBV5-6
ASSLAGTSGNIQY
>TRBJ2-1|TRBD2|TRBV30
AWWIAGNNEQF
>TRBJ1-2|TRBD1|TRBV10-3
AISDGQGANYT
>TRBJ2-2|.|TRBV9
ASSSRASNTGELF
>TRBJ1-6|TRBD1|TRBV7-2
ASSFSPDRFSPLH
>TRBJ2-1|.|TRBV1
TSSQVAHSGGTYNEQF
>TRBJ2-7|TRBD1|TRBV4-1
ASSHDGTGKNAGKY
>TRBJ2-1|.|TRBV3-1/TRBV3-2
ASSLGASSYNEQF
>TRBJ2-3|TRBD2|TRBV11-3
ASSSGKLAGGSDTQY
>TRBJ2-7|.|TRBV6-2/TRBV6-3
ASSYSGQGFEQY
>TRBJ2-4|TRBD1|TRBV19
ASSIQGEWLAAKNIQY
>TRBJ2-7|TRBD1|TRBV2
ASSGTGHSYEQY
>TRBJ1-1|.|TRBV6-5
ASSYSRHTGIEAF
>TRBJ1-2|TRBD1|TRBV5-1
ASKYTGDHYGYT
>TRBJ2-5|TRBD1|TRBV6-5
ASSPRQGAQETQY
>TRBJ2-5|.|TRBV5-1
ASSLGSTGETQY
>TRBJ1-5|.|TRBV10-3
AISEKGGGNQPQH
>TRBJ1-5|.|TRBV6-5
ASKSLINQPQH
>TRBJ2-3|TRBD2|TRBV7-6
ASSPLAGGVTDTQY
>TRBJ2-7|TRBD2|TRBV4-2
ASSQAGTSGYEQY
>TRBJ2-7|.|TRBV30
AWSVNSYYEQY
>TRBJ1-5|TRBD1|TRBV7-8
ASSIDRVRGNQPQH
>TRBJ2-3|.|TRBV6-4
ASGGGPTDTQY
>TRBJ2-3|TRBD1|TRBV7-2
ASSLNPDRGINTQY
>TRBJ1-2|TRBD1|TRBV29-1
SGFPRDRGYGYT
>TRBJ1-1|.|TRBV5-1
ASSLGGTPEAF
>TRBJ2-1|.|TRBV6-2/TRBV6-3
ASSYSPPWGVYNEQF
>TRBJ1-3|TRBD1|TRBV5-1
ASSETGGGNTIY
>TRBJ2-7|TRBD2|TRBV9
ASSVGGGTSAYEQY
>TRBJ2-1|TRBD2|TRBV10-3
AIRTLAGGGRDNEQF
>TRBJ2-7|TRBD1|TRBV5-1
ASSPGTGGYEQY
>TRBJ1-2|TRBD1|TRBV4-2
ASSPVLDRAGFYGYT
>TRBJ1-6|TRBD1|TRBV6-5
ASSYFGQDSNSPLH
>TRBJ2-1|.|TRBV3-1/TRBV3-2
ASSQSAVTYNEQF
>TRBJ2-1|.|TRBV2
ASSLTKSNEQF
>TRBJ2-1|TRBD1|TRBV28
ASSLVDRGYNEQF